This T cell receptor (beta chain) is drawn from a study of blood T cell repertoires in COVID-19. Looking at the study overall: Some COVID-19 samples were acute and others convalescent; all came from the United States, Italy and Spain. The cDNA or gDNA used as material had been derived from T cells, B-cell-depleted T cells, or PBMCs.

In the original workflow: Reference gene primers were amplified, and this amplification served to estimate nucleated cell counts. Produced via immunoSEQ multiplex PCR; TCRdb's table is partial and in-frame only. V, J and clone size were drawn from that table, and D and trimming were deduced from the DNA. The table records about 250,000 clones, around 90% of them present only once. CDR3 length: 15 amino acids. Deletions cut 0 bases from V and 4 bases from J, with 12 bases between. Per germline, CDR1 SGHVS and CDR2 FQNEAQ. This TCR was recovered from a man of 80 years or more with acute or convalescent COVID-19. The rearrangement joins TRBV7-8 to TRBJ1-1; D perhaps matches TRBD1 (5 bases). Sequencing was performed on peripheral blood. The CDR3 protein is CASSLARGFGTEAFF. CDR3 bases: TGTGCCAGCAGCTTAGCGCGGGGGTTCGGCACTGAAGCTTTCTTT.